The 30 T cell receptor beta chains presented below share a single source sample, sequenced in a study of cytomegalovirus exposure and HLA in healthy donors. The PCR employed 60 Vbeta primers together with 13 Jbeta primers. Sequencing was performed with immunoSEQ multiplex PCR; in TCRdb, only in-frame clones are kept and a portion is missing. Of 120,000 to 150,000 clones listed, 75% to 85% were seen once; the top ten hold approximately 3%. Sequencing input: PBMCs. The receptors shown here come from a female donor in good health and CMV-seronegative.

This sequence joins TRBV5-5 and TRBJ1-1, with a tentative D call TRBD1 (6 bases). Germline V gene sequence: CDR1 SGHKS, CDR2 YYEKEE (reference sequence). This CDR3 spans 14 amino acids. V was shortened by 4 bases and J by 5 bases, with 15 bases between the two germline ends. The chain's CDR3 is CASSLSGEGTEAFF. The DNA of the CDR3 is TGTGCCAGCAGCCTCTCAGGGGAAGGGACTGAAGCTTTCTTT.

This clone was observed a handful of times. The genes are TRBV5-6 and TRBJ2-7, with TRBD1 matching over 9 bases. The CDR3 runs 15 residues. Germline assignment: CDR1 SGHDT and CDR2 YYEEEE. The ends lost 1 base at V and 6 bases at J; junction bases unmatched: 8. The CDR3 DNA follows: TGTGCCAGCAGCTTGCTCGGACAGGGGCCTCGCGAGCAGTACTTC. This sequence encodes CASSLLGQGPREQYF.

This sequence joins TRBV6-5 and TRBJ2-3; D is perhaps TRBD2 (6 bases). V lost 2 bases to trimming and J lost 3 bases, with 12 bases between them. Germline V CDR1 and CDR2: MNHEY, SVGAGI. The CDR3 length is 15 residues. Here the CDR3 reads CASSYVSGRTDTQYF. The CDR3 coding sequence is TGTGCCAGCAGTTACGTTAGCGGAAGGACAGATACGCAGTATTTT.

The J gene is TRBJ2-5, the V gene TRBV7-8; 10 bases fit TRBD2. This CDR3 is built from 18 residues. The trim removed 0 bases at V and 3 bases at J, leaving 10 bases unmatched. CDR1 SGHVS and CDR2 FQNEAQ come from the germline V gene. CDR3 protein: CASSLAVQQLAGKETQYF. The CDR3 DNA sequence: TGTGCCAGCAGCTTAGCGGTACAACAACTAGCGGGGAAAGAGACCCAGTACTTC.

The chain links TRBV6-5 to TRBJ1-1, with D possibly being TRBD1 (6 bases). The CDR3 extends over 14 amino acids. Trimming removed 2 bases at V and 11 bases at J, with 18 bases between. CDR1 is MNHEY and CDR2 is SVGAGI in the germline V gene. CDR3 in amino acids: CASSYTVTGFGAFF. DNA of the CDR3: TGTGCCAGCAGTTACACCGTCACAGGGTTCGGGGCTTTCTTT.

The rearrangement links TRBV15 to TRBJ1-1; D not resolved. Germline values: CDR1 LNHNV, CDR2 YYDKDF (reference sequence). CDR3 length: 14 amino acids. Trimming removed 1 base at V and 4 bases at J, with 10 bases between. As DNA, the CDR3 is TGTGCCACCAGCAGAGTTGGTCGAGGCACTGAAGCTTTCTTT. Its translation is CATSRVGRGTEAFF.

The rearrangement joins TRBV28 to TRBJ2-1; D perhaps matches TRBD1 (5 bases). Germline V gene sequence: CDR1 MDHEN, CDR2 SYDVKM. The CDR3 loop spans 15 amino acids. Trimming removed 5 bases at V and 2 bases at J, with 13 bases between. The CDR3 spells CASSLIRVTYNEQFF. The CDR3 region has the DNA TGTGCCAGCAGTCTCATCAGGGTTACCTACAATGAGCAGTTCTTC.

This clone was detected only a few times. CDR3 nucleotides: TGTGCCAGCAGTGACGGACAATCTTCGACTGAAGCTTTCTTT. Protein: CASSDGQSSTEAFF. V is TRBV2 and J is TRBJ1-1, with D possibly being TRBD1 (5 bases). The length of the CDR3 is 14 residues. Looked up from germline, CDR1 is SNHLY and CDR2 is FYNNEI. V was cut by 3 bases and J by 5 bases, with 13 bases left in between.

This chain links TRBV27 with TRBJ2-1; maybe TRBD1 (8 bases). Germline-derived CDR1 and CDR2 are MNHEY and SMNVEV (reference sequence). Trimming left V 5 bases short and J 5 bases short, with 13 bases between. CDR3 length: 14 residues. The CDR3 DNA is TGTGCCAGCAGTAGCGGGACAGGCAACAATGAGCAGTTCTTC. Translation gives CASSSGTGNNEQFF.

V and J are TRBV19 and TRBJ1-1; a weak D match, TRBD1 (5 bases). Per the germline V gene, CDR1 is LNHDA and CDR2 is SQIVND (reference sequence). This CDR3 is built from 14 residues. Trimming took 3 bases from V and 6 from J, leaving 14 bases between them. The CDR3 DNA is TGTGCCAGTAGTATCGGGGGAATTAAGGCTGAAGCTTTCTTT. Its protein product is CASSIGGIKAEAFF. The variable domain in full, with the rest retrieved from reference TRBV19 and TRBJ1-1, is DGGITQSPKYLFRKEGQNVTLSCEQNLNHDAMYWYRQDPGQGLRLIYYSQIVNDFQKGDIAEGYSVSREKKESFPLTVTSAQKNPTAFYLCASSIGGIKAEAFFGQGTRLTVV.

This clone came up once. This chain uses TRBV19 with TRBJ1-2; perhaps TRBD1 as D (6 bases). The CDR3 sequence is 14 residues long. The V end was cut by 7 bases, the J end by 4 bases, with 16 bases between. The germline gives CDR1 LNHDA, CDR2 SQIVND (reference sequence). CDR3 coding DNA: TGTGCCAGTACCAAGGACAGAAACTTCTATGGCTACACCTTC. Translation gives CASTKDRNFYGYTF.

Of note for this clone: This CDR3 is also generated by other DNA sequences in the sample. The rearrangement uses TRBV5-4 and TRBJ1-2, with D possibly being TRBD1 (5 bases). V lost 4 bases and J lost 0, with 10 bases in between. Per germline, CDR1 SGHNT and CDR2 YYREEE (reference sequence). The CDR3 extends over 14 amino acids. The CDR3, as DNA: TGTGCCAGCAGCCCGCAGGGATCTAACTATGGCTACACCTTC. Encoded protein: CASSPQGSNYGYTF.

J is TRBJ2-2 and V is TRBV7-3, with D perhaps TRBD1 (5 bases). V dropped 7 bases and J dropped 1 base, with 10 bases sitting between them. Germline CDR1 is SGHTA and CDR2 is FQGTGA. This CDR3 contains 14 residues. The CDR3 here is CASTPTVNTGELFF. The CDR3 nucleotides read TGTGCCAGCACCCCGACAGTGAACACCGGGGAGCTGTTTTTT.

The chain employs TRBV18 and TRBJ1-1, with 10 bases aligning to TRBD1. J gave up 5 bases and V 3 bases, and 9 bases lay outside the gene matches. CDR3 length equals 16 residues. Germline CDR1 reads KGHSH; CDR2 reads LQKENI. The CDR3 protein is CASSPLPGQGSTEAFF. Here the CDR3 DNA reads TGTGCCAGCTCACCGTTACCGGGACAGGGGTCGACTGAAGCTTTCTTT.

The DNA of the CDR3 is TGTGCCAGCAGTTTACCAGCGGGAGCACCAGATACGCAGTATTTT. It translates to CASSLPAGAPDTQYF. The chain joins TRBV27 to TRBJ2-3; 8 bases are shared with TRBD2. This CDR3 is built from 15 residues. V gave up 2 bases and J gave up 4 bases; unmatched junction bases: 5. Germline CDR1 reads MNHEY; CDR2 reads SMNVEV (reference sequence).

J is TRBJ2-2 and V is TRBV5-1, with D hard to call. This CDR3 spans 13 amino acids. Trimming took 4 bases from V and 0 from J, leaving 4 bases between them. Germline V gene sequence: CDR1 SGHRS, CDR2 YFSETQ. In DNA form, the CDR3 reads TGCGCCAGCAGCCCCGCGAACACCGGGGAGCTGTTTTTT. Its translation is CASSPANTGELFF.

The genes are TRBV9 and TRBJ2-3; 8 bases are a match to TRBD2. The J segment lost 4 bases and the V segment lost 0 bases, leaving 4 bases of the junction unmatched. Looked up from germline, CDR1 is SGDLS and CDR2 is YYNGEE. CDR3 length: 15 amino acids. The CDR3 DNA reads as TGTGCCAGCAGCGTAGACGGGAGGGAAGCAGATACGCAGTATTTT. Translated, it gives CASSVDGREADTQYF.

In this sample, this clone turned up a few times. The J gene is TRBJ2-1, the V gene TRBV29-1, with 8 bases fitting TRBD1. Losses at the gene ends were 6 bases for V and 7 bases for J; bases not matched to a gene: 8. Germline V lookup: CDR1 SQVTM, CDR2 ANQGSEA. The CDR3 runs to 13 residues. The CDR3 loop is CSVRTGLSNEQFF. CDR3 DNA: TGCAGCGTAAGGACAGGGCTGTCTAATGAGCAGTTCTTC.

The chain couples TRBV11-3 to TRBJ2-3, with a tentative D call TRBD2 (5 bases). CDR1 SGHNT and CDR2 YENEEA come from the germline V gene. The V end was cut by 3 bases, the J end by 1 base, with 8 bases between. CDR3 length: 14 residues. As DNA, the CDR3 is TGTGCCAGCAGCTTTCGGGGTCGCACAGATACGCAGTATTTT. Translated: CASSFRGRTDTQYF.

V is TRBV27 and J is TRBJ2-1; 8 bases match TRBD1. This CDR3 has 15 residues. The germline CDR1 and CDR2 sequences are MNHEY and SMNVEV (reference sequence). Trimming removed 3 bases from V and 5 bases from J; junction bases left unmatched: 6. For the CDR3, the DNA is TGTGCCAGCAGTTTTGGACAGGGCCTCGACAATGAGCAGTTCTTC. Amino acid sequence: CASSFGQGLDNEQFF.

This chain uses TRBV10-3 with TRBJ1-1, with D uncertain. From germline, CDR1 is ENHRY and CDR2 SYGVKD. V was clipped by 11 bases and J by 12 bases, with 28 bases between them. This CDR3 spans 14 amino acids. The CDR3 DNA reads TGTGCCTCCGAGCCGGCGAGTGGGGAACGCGGGCCTTTCTTT. Protein product: CASEPASGERGPFF.

This chain uses TRBV5-1 with TRBJ2-1; TRBD1 is a possible D gene (5 bases). Trimming left V 2 bases short and J 7 bases short, with 10 bases between. There are 13 residues in the CDR3. Germline-derived CDR1 and CDR2 are SGHRS and YFSETQ. This CDR3 is CASSFGHPNEQFF. In DNA form, the CDR3 reads TGCGCCAGCAGCTTCGGACACCCGAATGAGCAGTTCTTC.

The chain combines TRBV30 with TRBJ2-7; maybe TRBD1 (6 bases). The germline V gene encodes CDR1 GTSNPN and CDR2 SVGIG (reference sequence). V lost 3 bases to trimming and J lost 0 bases, with 9 bases between them. CDR3 size: 13 residues. The CDR3 nucleotides are TGTGCCTGGAGACAGGGAAGCTCCTACGAGCAGTACTTC. It is translated as CAWRQGSSYEQYF.

The rearrangement uses TRBV15 and TRBJ2-6; perhaps TRBD1 as D (5 bases). This CDR3 spans 15 amino acids. The ends were cut back, 4 bases at V and 2 bases at J, with 9 bases in the middle. CDR1 and CDR2 from the germline V gene are LNHNV and YYDKDF (reference sequence). CDR3: CATSKGSAGANVLTF. The DNA of the CDR3 is TGTGCCACCAGCAAGGGGTCAGCTGGGGCCAACGTCCTGACTTTC.

This chain connects TRBV19 to TRBJ2-5; TRBD2 matches at 9 bases. The trim removed 5 bases at V and 4 bases at J, leaving 11 bases unmatched. Germline CDR1 and CDR2: LNHDA and SQIVND (reference sequence). The CDR3 consists of 16 residues. The CDR3 region is CASSPGGSGGRETQYF. CDR3 bases: TGTGCCAGTAGTCCGGGTGGTAGCGGGGGCCGAGAGACCCAGTACTTC.

This clone has a single count. The chain is built from TRBV5-1 and TRBJ2-5, with 15 bases aligning to TRBD2. CDR1 and CDR2 (germline): SGHRS, YFSETQ. CDR3 size: 17 residues. The junction had 4 bases not matched to a gene; V was cut back by 3 bases and J by 1 base. The CDR3 protein is CASSSGTSGRRQETQYF. The DNA of the CDR3 is TGCGCCAGCAGCTCAGGGACTAGCGGGAGGCGCCAAGAGACCCAGTACTTC.

This clone was counted once. The chain uses TRBV7-8 and TRBJ2-1; D not certain. The CDR3 length is 12 residues. Germline CDR1 SGHVS, CDR2 FQNEAQ. V dropped 2 bases and J dropped 6 bases, with 5 bases sitting between them. This CDR3 is CASSLSGNEQFF. For the CDR3, the DNA is TGTGCCAGCAGCTTATCGGGCAATGAGCAGTTCTTC.

This chain joins TRBV10-1 and TRBJ2-3; 11 positions match TRBD1. Trimming removed 6 bases from V and 3 bases from J; junction bases left unmatched: 8. The CDR3 sequence is 16 residues long. Looked up from germline, CDR1 is WNHNN and CDR2 is SYGVQD (reference sequence). Written as DNA, the CDR3 is TGCGCCAGCAGCCCCGGGACAGGGGGTTTAACAGATACGCAGTATTTT. It specifies CASSPGTGGLTDTQYF.

The chain is built from TRBV7-9 and TRBJ2-7, with D possibly matching TRBD1 (6 bases). The CDR3 runs 17 residues. The germline CDR1 and CDR2 sequences are SEHNR and FQNEAQ (reference sequence). Trimming left V 1 base short and J 0 bases short, with 16 bases between. CDR3 DNA sequence: TGTGCCAGCAGCTTAGGCGGGCTAGGGACAAGCTCCTACGAGCAGTACTTC. Residues: CASSLGGLGTSSYEQYF. Variable domain in full (rest from reference TRBV7-9 and TRBJ2-7): DTGVSQNPRHKITKRGQNVTFRCDPISEHNRLYWYRQTLGQGPEFLTYFQNEAQLEKSRLLSDRFSAERPKGSFSTLEIQRTEQGDSAMYLCASSLGGLGTSSYEQYFGPGTRLTVT.

The chain has TRBV10-2 and TRBJ2-7; no clear D. In germline, CDR1 is WSHSY, CDR2 SAAADI. The V end lost 5 bases, the J end lost 7 bases, and 18 bases lay between the germline ends. This CDR3 comprises 14 residues. As DNA, the CDR3 is TGCGCCAGCAGTCCGAGGTCTGTTGTTTGGGAGCAGTACTTC. The encoded protein is CASSPRSVVWEQYF.